This T cell receptor (beta chain) was found in a study of vaccination and CD4 T cells after COVID-19. Study at large: Cells received overlapping spike peptides from SARS-CoV-2, HCoV-NL63, HCoV-OC43 and HCoV-229E as stimulation. Each control culture was treated with a CEFX pool, an HIV-1 Nef pool, or no peptide.

This clonotype was observed a few times. Antigen specificity is unknown. V was trimmed by 2 bases and J by 4 bases, leaving 17 bases between them. Germline CDR1 and CDR2: MNHEY and SMNVEV (reference sequence). CDR3 size: 16 residues. Findings of the study overall: Only post-vaccination samples contained a median 86.3% of the reactive clones in convalescent patients.

An Oncomine TCR Beta short-read assay was used to sequence the DNA from cultured CD4+ T cells. TCRdb processed the PCR reads anew with MiXCR; each CDR3 protein has one entry. The data contain around 14,000 distinct CDR3 sequences, 51% of them seen just once; the ten biggest clones take up about 13%. The treatment is: approximately nine-day PBMC culture with coronavirus spike peptide pools or control peptides (ViraFEST assay). The medium had half its volume replaced with fresh IL-2 medium on days 3 and 7. The chain uses TRBV27 and TRBJ1-2; a weak D match, TRBD1 (6 bases). Sequencing was done on a sample of CD4+ T cells from blood, cultured in vitro. The sequence was obtained from a human donor who had recovered from COVID-19. The CDR3 loop reads CASSLLGAGGGYGYTF. The CDR3 DNA reads as TGTGCCAGCAGTTTACTTGGGGCGGGGGGCGGCTATGGCTACACCTTC.